The 32 T cell receptor beta chains in this list originate from one sample, sequenced in a study of T cells in Graves' hyperthyroidism and ophthalmopathy. RNA transcripts gave rise to amplified TCR beta CDR3 regions. The TCR CDR3 was amplified in a first-round RT-PCR using the HTBI primer set. TCRdb independently ran MiXCR on the multiplex PCR reads; one entry per CDR3 protein. The data show roughly 500,000 distinct CDR3 sequences, about 15% seen once. Sequencing used blood. Receptors were obtained from a woman in her twenties or thirties with Graves' hyperthyroidism that later progressed to Graves' ophthalmopathy.

The rearrangement joins TRBV28 to TRBJ1-2; 7 bases are shared with TRBD1. The CDR3 contains 15 residues. Germline CDR1 MDHEN, CDR2 SYDVKM. V lost 8 bases, J lost 2 bases, and 11 bases stayed unmatched. The CDR3 loop is CASFFAGGINYGYTF. CDR3 in DNA: TGTGCCAGCTTTTTCGCAGGGGGGATAAACTATGGCTACACCTTC.

Ten or more counts support this clonotype. V and J are TRBV16 and TRBJ1-1, with 7 nucleotides matching TRBD1. Looked up from germline, CDR1 is KGHSY and CDR2 is FQNENV. Trimming cost V 4 bases and J 8 bases; bases outside gene matches: 7. The CDR3 covers 13 residues. The chain's CDR3 is CASSLTSGGEAFF. As DNA, the CDR3 is TGTGCCAGCAGCCTAACCTCAGGGGGGGAAGCTTTCTTT.

This clonotype showed up many times. This chain connects TRBV28 to TRBJ2-1; D possibly corresponds to TRBD1 (6 bases). Trimming took off 3 bases at V and 9 bases at J, with 18 bases between the two ends. Germline loops: CDR1 MDHEN, CDR2 SYDVKM. The CDR3 contains 15 residues. The CDR3 region is CASSFVTRDTSEQFF. CDR3 DNA: TGTGCCAGCAGTTTTGTGACCCGGGACACGAGTGAGCAGTTCTTC.

This clonotype was observed many times. V and J are TRBV19 and TRBJ1-5; 7 nucleotides match TRBD1. The CDR3 has 13 residues. The trim removed 9 bases at V and 4 bases at J, leaving 6 bases unmatched. Germline CDR1 is LNHDA and CDR2 is SQIVND (reference sequence). The DNA of the CDR3 is TGTGCCAGGCCTGGGACAGTTAATCAGCCCCAGCATTTT. Translation: CARPGTVNQPQHF. Looking up the rest from reference TRBV19 and TRBJ1-5 gives the full variable domain: DGGITQSPKYLFRKEGQNVTLSCEQNLNHDAMYWYRQDPGQGLRLIYYSQIVNDFQKGDIAEGYSVSREKKESFPLTVTSAQKNPTAFYLCARPGTVNQPQHFGDGTRLSIL.

The CDR3 nucleotides are TGTGCCAGCAGCGGAGGGATAATTTATAAACCCCAGCATTTT. Protein sequence: CASSGGIIYKPQHF. This rearrangement joins TRBV5-6 to TRBJ1-5; D not certain. V shed 4 bases and J shed 10 bases, with 18 bases lying between them. The CDR3 runs to 14 residues. Germline V gives CDR1 SGHDT, CDR2 YYEEEE. Full variable domain (remainder filled in from reference TRBV5-6 and TRBJ1-5): DAGVTQSPTHLIKTRGQQVTLRCSPKSGHDTVSWYQQALGQGPQFIFQYYEEEERQRGNFPDRFSGHQFPNYSSELNVNALLLGDSALYLCASSGGIIYKPQHFGDGTRLSIL.

This clonotype appeared many times. The J gene is TRBJ1-6, the V gene TRBV19; D perhaps matches TRBD1 (5 bases). V dropped 4 bases and J dropped 6 bases, with 10 bases sitting between them. The CDR3 is 14 residues long. Germline CDR1 reads LNHDA; CDR2 reads SQIVND (reference sequence). CDR3 sequence reads: CASSNGGGNSPLHF. The CDR3 region has the DNA TGTGCCAGTAGTAACGGGGGTGGTAATTCACCCCTCCACTTT.

The V call is TRBV18, the J call TRBJ2-3; D remains ambiguous. Germline-derived CDR1 and CDR2 are KGHSH and LQKENI. Trimming removed 2 bases from V and 2 bases from J, with 17 bases in between. The length of the CDR3 is 17 residues. The DNA for the CDR3 is TGTGCCAGCTCACCATTTGACCCCGAAATCAACACAGATACGCAGTATTTT. This gives the protein CASSPFDPEINTDTQYF.

V is TRBV6-1 and J is TRBJ2-1; D gene uncertain. The CDR3 consists of 11 residues. The V gene's germline CDR1 is MNHNS and CDR2 SASEGT. Trimming pared 4 bases from V and 15 bases from J, leaving 13 bases between. The CDR3 DNA follows: TGTGCCAGCAGTGGCTGGCAGGATGGGTTCTTC. As protein: CASSGWQDGFF.

This clonotype was seen once. One base away lies a much larger clone, so this may be a sequencing read error. V and J are TRBV19 and TRBJ1-6; 7 bases map to TRBD1. CDR3 length: 13 residues. CDR1 and CDR2 (germline): LNHDA, SQIVND (reference sequence). CDR3 in DNA: TGTGCCAGTAGCGACAGGGAAAATTCAACCCTCCACTTT. Translated, it gives CASSDRENSTLHF.

This clonotype was seen only a few times. The J gene is TRBJ2-3, the V gene TRBV7-9, with unresolved D. V was cut by 5 bases and J by 10 bases, with 13 bases left in between. This CDR3 has 12 amino acids. From germline, CDR1 is SEHNR and CDR2 FQNEAQ (reference sequence). CDR3 coding DNA: TGTGCCAGCAGCCCCCGGGTATACGCGCAGTATTTT. It codes for CASSPRVYAQYF.

For this clonotype: A much larger clone lies one base from this, so it may be a read error. The chain has TRBV20-1 and TRBJ1-4, with 11 bases identical to TRBD1. Germline V gene sequence: CDR1 DFQATT, CDR2 SNEGSKA (reference sequence). The CDR3 has 16 amino acids. The CDR3 sequence is CSAKAGTGGVNEKLCF. For the CDR3, the DNA is TGCAGTGCTAAGGCGGGGACAGGGGGTGTAAATGAAAAACTGTGTTTT.

Many counts were recorded for this clonotype. The chain links TRBV6-1 to TRBJ2-1, with a possible D match to TRBD1 (6 bases). Germline loops: CDR1 MNHNS, CDR2 SASEGT. There are 13 residues in the CDR3. V lost 5 bases and J 5 bases, leaving 10 bases between the germline ends. The CDR3 loop reads CASSWDTNNEQFF. In nucleotides, the CDR3 is TGTGCCAGCAGTTGGGACACCAACAATGAGCAGTTCTTC.

This clonotype showed up many times. The V gene is TRBV11-2, the J gene TRBJ2-1, with 10 nucleotides matching TRBD2. The CDR3 totals 14 residues. CDR1 and CDR2 from the germline V gene are SGHAT and FQNNGV. V lost 5 bases and J lost 4; bases outside the gene matches: 2. The CDR3 region is CASSPLAGYNEQFF. The CDR3 nucleotides are TGTGCCAGCAGCCCACTAGCGGGGTACAATGAGCAGTTCTTC.

This clonotype was seen only a few times. The chain uses TRBV28 and TRBJ2-7, with 9 positions matching TRBD2. In germline, CDR1 is MDHEN, CDR2 SYDVKM. V was clipped by 4 bases and J by 9 bases; unmatched bases: 16. This CDR3 is built from 16 residues. CDR3 sequence: CASSSLAGLAIYGQYF. The CDR3 nucleotides read TGTGCCAGCAGTTCCCTGGCGGGACTAGCAATCTATGGGCAGTACTTC.

The chain recombines TRBV6-2 or TRBV6-3 with TRBJ2-7; D gene uncertain. There are 13 residues in the CDR3. Trimming cost V 7 bases and J 3 bases, with 13 bases left between them. The germline gives CDR1 MNHEY, CDR2 SVGEGT. The CDR3 loop is CASTRARLYEQYF. CDR3 nucleotides: TGTGCCAGCACTCGAGCGAGGCTCTACGAGCAGTACTTC.

This clonotype showed up just a few times. With a much larger clone just one base away, this may be a read error. This rearrangement joins TRBV27 to TRBJ1-1, with D uncertain. This CDR3 is built from 13 residues. Germline V gives CDR1 MNHEY, CDR2 SMNVEV (reference sequence). The CDR3 nucleotides are TGTGCCAGCAGCCGCCCAGAGGGAACTGAAGCTCTCTTT. Amino acids: CASSRPEGTEALF.

The chain uses TRBV4-3 and TRBJ2-2; 8 positions agree with TRBD2. This CDR3 contains 17 residues. The junction had 7 bases not matched to a gene; V was cut back by 0 bases and J by 4 bases. The germline gives CDR1 LGHNA, CDR2 YSLEER. CDR3 sequence: CASSQDRSGSLTGELFF. The CDR3 nucleotides are TGCGCCAGCAGCCAAGATAGGAGCGGGAGTCTCACCGGGGAGCTGTTTTTT.

The rearrangement uses TRBV5-8 and TRBJ2-7; TRBD2 matches 7 bases. In germline, CDR1 is SGHTS, CDR2 YDEGEE. The CDR3 spans 15 residues. J lost 0 bases, V lost 2 bases, and 5 bases had no gene match. The CDR3 bases are TGTGCCAGCAGCTTCCTTAGCGGGCCCTCCTACGAGCAGTACTTC. It specifies CASSFLSGPSYEQYF.

This clonotype has ten or more counts. The rearrangement joins TRBV10-3 to TRBJ1-1; 8 bases are shared with TRBD1. The V segment lost 6 bases and the J segment 1 base; nucleotides outside the gene matches: 1. The CDR3 sequence is 13 residues long. Germline V gene lookup returns CDR1 ENHRY and CDR2 SYGVKD. CDR3: CAIRDRENTEAFF. CDR3 nucleotide sequence: TGTGCCATCAGGGACAGGGAGAACACTGAAGCTTTCTTT.

The DNA of the CDR3 is TGTGCCAGCAGTTTATCGACCGGGAGTCTCTACGAGCAGTACTTC. This sequence encodes CASSLSTGSLYEQYF. The chain combines TRBV27 with TRBJ2-7, with a tentative D call TRBD2 (6 bases). CDR3 size: 15 residues. The germline gives CDR1 MNHEY, CDR2 SMNVEV (reference sequence). V was shortened by 0 bases and J by 3 bases, with 12 bases between the two germline ends.

Points on this clonotype: This clone may be a read error of a much larger clone one base away. This chain links TRBV11-2 with TRBJ2-1; D is unresolved. The CDR3 extends over 17 amino acids. Germline lookup yields CDR1 SGHAT and CDR2 FQNNGV. The CDR3 bases are TGTGCCAGCAGCCGAGGCGGTTCAGGCCCACCGGCCAATGAGCAGTCCTTC. Amino acids: CASSRGGSGPPANEQSF.

This clonotype occurred many times. The CDR3 region is CASSLEGGMSTDTQYF. DNA for the CDR3: TGTGCCAGCAGCTTGGAGGGCGGAATGAGCACAGATACGCAGTATTTT. The V and J genes are TRBV5-6 and TRBJ2-3; D is undetermined. The V end lost 0 bases, the J end lost 0 bases, and 11 bases lay between the germline ends. The CDR3 loop spans 16 amino acids. Germline loops: CDR1 SGHDT, CDR2 YYEEEE. The whole variable domain, filled in from reference TRBV5-6 and TRBJ2-3, reads DAGVTQSPTHLIKTRGQQVTLRCSPKSGHDTVSWYQQALGQGPQFIFQYYEEEERQRGNFPDRFSGHQFPNYSSELNVNALLLGDSALYLCASSLEGGMSTDTQYFGPGTRLTVL.

There are many counts of this clonotype. The V and J genes are TRBV30 and TRBJ1-1; 9 nucleotides agree with TRBD1. CDR3 length equals 16 residues. Trimming cost V 1 base and J 2 bases; bases outside gene matches: 8. Germline loops: CDR1 GTSNPN, CDR2 SVGIG (reference sequence). The DNA of the CDR3 is TGTGCCTGGAGTGGCTTACGACAGGGGGAAAACACTGAAGCTTTCTTT. This encodes CAWSGLRQGENTEAFF.

Note on this clonotype: The CDR3 does not close with the conserved phenylalanine or tryptophan, likely indicating a read error. The chain links TRBV19 to TRBJ2-2; TRBD2 is a possible D gene (6 bases). The V end lost 7 bases, the J end lost 5 bases, and 8 bases lay between the germline ends. Per germline, CDR1 LNHDA and CDR2 SQIVND (reference sequence). CDR3 length: 12 amino acids. This CDR3 is CASNGGTGELFC. The CDR3 DNA reads as TGTGCCAGTAATGGGGGGACCGGGGAGCTGTTTTGT.

The rearrangement joins TRBV30 to TRBJ2-3, with 9 bases that match TRBD2. The germline V gene encodes CDR1 GTSNPN and CDR2 SVGIG (reference sequence). V shed 0 bases, J shed 1 base, and the junction held 5 bases outside the gene matches. The CDR3 consists of 16 residues. Here the CDR3 DNA reads TGTGCCTGGAGTGTAAGGGCGGGAGGGGGCACAGATACGCAGTATTTT. This gives the protein CAWSVRAGGGTDTQYF.

This clonotype was observed many times. The J gene is TRBJ2-3, the V gene TRBV6-1; the D is unclear. Germline V gene data show CDR1 as MNHNS and CDR2 as SASEGT. The CDR3 extends over 17 amino acids. The ends were cut back, 7 bases at V and 6 bases at J, with 26 bases in the middle. CDR3: CASTHTFRRVSADTQYF. The CDR3 nucleotides are TGTGCCAGCACCCATACATTCCGACGTGTGTCAGCCGATACGCAGTATTTT.

This clonotype was recorded at least ten times. The chain combines TRBV20-1 with TRBJ2-3, with 12 bases aligning to TRBD2. There are 16 residues in the CDR3. With V trimmed by 3 bases and J by 4 bases, 8 bases remained unmatched. Germline assignment: CDR1 DFQATT and CDR2 SNEGSKA (reference sequence). Written as DNA, the CDR3 is TGCAGTGCTAGTAAACTAGCGGGAGGAAGGGCAGATACGCAGTATTTT. This gives the protein CSASKLAGGRADTQYF.

This clonotype was picked up many times. This sequence joins TRBV29-1 and TRBJ2-5, with TRBD2 matching over 7 bases. Unmatched junction bases numbered 7, after V lost 1 base and J lost 5 bases. CDR1 and CDR2 (germline): SQVTM, ANQGSEA. The CDR3 covers 14 residues. CDR3 sequence reads: CSVEVGGSGETQYF. The CDR3 DNA is TGCAGCGTTGAAGTGGGAGGGTCGGGTGAGACCCAGTACTTC.

V gene TRBV27 combines with J gene TRBJ2-7, with D possibly TRBD1 on 6 matching bases. Deletions cut 3 bases from V and 1 base from J, with 13 bases between. Germline V gene data show CDR1 as MNHEY and CDR2 as SMNVEV (reference sequence). The CDR3 spans 15 residues. In DNA, the CDR3 is TGTGCCAGCAGTTTGGGACATTTACAGTCCTACGAGCAGTACTTC. It translates to CASSLGHLQSYEQYF.

This clonotype has ten or more counts. The chain has TRBV20-1 and TRBJ2-5; TRBD1 matches 7 bases. CDR1 is DFQATT and CDR2 is SNEGSKA in the germline V gene (reference sequence). The CDR3 runs 12 residues. V gave up 7 bases and J gave up 2 bases; unmatched junction bases: 4. The CDR3 region has the DNA TGCAGTGTTGACAGGGAGCAAGAGACCCAGTACTTC. Residues: CSVDREQETQYF.

This sequence joins TRBV20-1 and TRBJ2-3; a possible D gene is TRBD2 (6 bases). V lost 2 bases to trimming and J lost 0 bases, with 9 bases between them. The germline V gene has CDR1 DFQATT and CDR2 SNEGSKA (reference sequence). CDR3 length equals 14 residues. CDR3 in DNA: TGCAGTGCTAGACTGGAGGGTAGCACAGATACGCAGTATTTT. This codes for CSARLEGSTDTQYF.

This clonotype was recorded many times. The chain is built from TRBV24-1 and TRBJ1-3, with D unclear. CDR1 is KGHDR and CDR2 is SFDVKD in the germline V gene. CDR3 size: 15 residues. The V and J ends lost 2 bases and 0 bases respectively, with 7 bases between them. The CDR3 here is CATSDWSNSGNTIYF. CDR3 DNA sequence: TGTGCCACCAGTGATTGGTCTAACTCTGGAAACACCATATATTTT.